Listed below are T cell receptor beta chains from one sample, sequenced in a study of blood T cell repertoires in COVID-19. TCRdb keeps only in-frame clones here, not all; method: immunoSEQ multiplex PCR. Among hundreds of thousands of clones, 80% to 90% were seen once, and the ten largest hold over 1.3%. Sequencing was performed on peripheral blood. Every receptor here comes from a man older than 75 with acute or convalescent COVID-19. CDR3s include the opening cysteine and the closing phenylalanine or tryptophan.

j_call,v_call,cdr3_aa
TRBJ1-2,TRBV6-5,CASRPTGFNYGYTF
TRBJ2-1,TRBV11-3,CASSLVGGSFNEQFF
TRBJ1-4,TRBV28,CASSVGSTNEKLFF
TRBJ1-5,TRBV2,CASSGGTGGGQPQHF
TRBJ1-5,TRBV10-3,CATGGSSNQPQHF
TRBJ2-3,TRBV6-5,CASSYVGQGADTQYF
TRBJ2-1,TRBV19,CASSSSARPPESEQFF
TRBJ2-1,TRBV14,CASSHRTRERHEQFF
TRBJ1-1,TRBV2,CASRSGQGQNTEAFF
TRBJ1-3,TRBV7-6,CASSLEQGFGNTIYF
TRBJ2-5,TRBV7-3,CASSLNGGGQETQYF
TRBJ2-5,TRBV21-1,CASSEGQGAKETQYF
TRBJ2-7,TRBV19,CASSPRTGWESSYEQYF
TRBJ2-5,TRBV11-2,CASSGLMTETQYF
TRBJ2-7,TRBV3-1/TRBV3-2,CASSPGVEGWREQYF
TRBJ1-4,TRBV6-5,CASRTTGMGEKLFF
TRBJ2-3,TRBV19,CASSFRSGGQGDTQYF
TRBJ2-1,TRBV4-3,CASSQGRTGGSNEQFF
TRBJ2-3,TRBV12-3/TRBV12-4,CASRKGGTDTQYF
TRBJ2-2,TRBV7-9,CASSLGRSSANTGELFF
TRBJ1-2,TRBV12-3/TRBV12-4,CASSFVGRTGYTF
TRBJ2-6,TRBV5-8,CASSYRQAVLTF
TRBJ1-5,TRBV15,CATSRAGGGQPQHF
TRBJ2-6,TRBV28,CASQSLAGDSGANVLTF
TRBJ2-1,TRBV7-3,CASSPRQGNYNEQFF
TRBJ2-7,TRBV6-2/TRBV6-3,CASSATLAFPYEQYF
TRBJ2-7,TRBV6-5,CASISTGSPYEQYF
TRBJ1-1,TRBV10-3,CAISEARATEAFF
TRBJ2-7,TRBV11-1,CASSPQGPPYEQYF
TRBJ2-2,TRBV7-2,CASSLVDIITGELFF
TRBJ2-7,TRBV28,CASNPPGRAGWYF
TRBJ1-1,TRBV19,CASSIDGFRGRTEAFF
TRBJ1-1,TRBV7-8,CASSLAGQANTEAFF
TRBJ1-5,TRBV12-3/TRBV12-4,CASRLDNQPQHF
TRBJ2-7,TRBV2,CASSERRLDHEQYF
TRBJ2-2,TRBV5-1,CASSLHRLSDTGELFF
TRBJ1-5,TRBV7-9,CASSFDLRRGPNQPQHF
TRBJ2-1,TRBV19,CASSMGGAYNEQFF
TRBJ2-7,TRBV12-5,CASGLGNGDRAEQYF
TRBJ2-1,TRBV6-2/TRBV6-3,CASSTILAGGIHEQFF
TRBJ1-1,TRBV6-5,CASTWDRDVTEAFF
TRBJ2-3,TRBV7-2,CASSAGGPPSTDTQYF
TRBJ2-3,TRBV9,CASSPGGTEGTQYF